This T cell receptor (beta chain) was retrieved from a study of identical twins. V was clipped by 5 bases and J by 4 bases, with 14 bases between them. This CDR3 contains 13 residues. Germline V lookup: CDR1 DFQATT, CDR2 SNEGSKA (reference sequence). Study findings and constraints: Instead of following the same donors, the conclusions were based on cross-sectional statistical analysis. Sequences that were beta out-of-frame showed weaker excess twin sharing.

This clonotype was detected ten times or more. Antigen specificity is unknown. TCRdb re-called the 5' RACE reads through MiXCR, storing one row per CDR3 protein. The sample lists under 300,000 distinct CDR3 sequences, roughly 13% seen once, with 3.5% to 5% in the top ten. A further study also used this sample, focusing on yellow fever vaccine responses in identical twins.

The receptor was isolated from a woman between 18 and 30 years old in good health. Sequences were obtained from memory (CD45RO+) T cells sorted from blood. The chain combines TRBV20-1 with TRBJ2-5; D unresolved. This CDR3 is CSARYSVGETQYF. The CDR3 region has the DNA TGCAGTGCTCGGTACAGCGTCGGAGAGACCCAGTACTTC.